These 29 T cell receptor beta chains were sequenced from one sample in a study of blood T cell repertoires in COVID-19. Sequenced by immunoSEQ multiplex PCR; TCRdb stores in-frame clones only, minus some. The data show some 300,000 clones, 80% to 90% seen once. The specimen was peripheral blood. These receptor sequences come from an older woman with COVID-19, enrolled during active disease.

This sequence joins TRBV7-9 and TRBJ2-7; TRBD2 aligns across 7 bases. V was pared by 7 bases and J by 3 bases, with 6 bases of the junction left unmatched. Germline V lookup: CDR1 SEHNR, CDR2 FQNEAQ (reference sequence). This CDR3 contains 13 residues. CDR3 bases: TGTGCCAGCAACCCTGGGGGGGGCTACGAGCAGTACTTC. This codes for CASNPGGGYEQYF.

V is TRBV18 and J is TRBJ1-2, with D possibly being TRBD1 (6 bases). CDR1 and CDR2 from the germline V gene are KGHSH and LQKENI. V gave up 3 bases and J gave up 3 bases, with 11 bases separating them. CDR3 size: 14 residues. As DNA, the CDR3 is TGTGCCAGCTCACCGGCGGGGGGCGACTATGGCTACACCTTC. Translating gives CASSPAGGDYGYTF.

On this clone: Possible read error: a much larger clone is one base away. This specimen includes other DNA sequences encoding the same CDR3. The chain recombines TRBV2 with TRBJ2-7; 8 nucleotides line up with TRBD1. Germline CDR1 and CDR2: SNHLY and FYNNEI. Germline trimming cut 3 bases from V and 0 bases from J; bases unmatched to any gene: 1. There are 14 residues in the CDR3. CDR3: CASSDQGASYEQYF. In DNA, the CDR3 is TGTGCCAGCAGTGACCAGGGGGCCTCCTACGAGCAGTACTTC.

The CDR3 loop is CASSYRTGETNTGELFF. The DNA for the CDR3 is TGTGCCAGCAGTTACCGGACAGGGGAAACGAACACCGGGGAGCTGTTTTTT. The chain combines TRBV6-2 or TRBV6-3 with TRBJ2-2; TRBD1 aligns across 9 bases. The CDR3 is 17 amino acids. The germline V gene has CDR1 MNHEY and CDR2 SVGEGT. V lost 2 bases and J lost 0; bases outside the gene matches: 4.

CDR3 residues: CASSPNRNPSVDNEQFF. The CDR3 DNA reads as TGTGCCAGCTCACCAAACAGGAACCCCTCTGTTGACAATGAGCAGTTCTTC. The V gene is TRBV18, the J gene TRBJ2-1, with D possibly matching TRBD1 (5 bases). CDR1 is KGHSH, CDR2 LQKENI, per germline. The CDR3 has 17 residues. Trimming took 2 bases from V and 5 from J, leaving 19 bases between them.

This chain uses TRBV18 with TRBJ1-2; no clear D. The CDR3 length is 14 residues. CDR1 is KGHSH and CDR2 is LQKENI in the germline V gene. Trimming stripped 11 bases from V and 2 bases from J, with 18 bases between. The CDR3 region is CASAAEADNYGYTF. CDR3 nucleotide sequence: TGTGCCTCCGCCGCGGAGGCGGACAACTATGGCTACACCTTC.

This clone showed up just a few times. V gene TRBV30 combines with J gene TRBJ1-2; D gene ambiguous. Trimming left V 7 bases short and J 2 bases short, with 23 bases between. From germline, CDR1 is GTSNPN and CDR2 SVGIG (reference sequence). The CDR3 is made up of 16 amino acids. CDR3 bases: TGTGCCTCTCTAGACCCAAATCTCCCATACAACTATGGCTACACCTTC. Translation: CASLDPNLPYNYGYTF.

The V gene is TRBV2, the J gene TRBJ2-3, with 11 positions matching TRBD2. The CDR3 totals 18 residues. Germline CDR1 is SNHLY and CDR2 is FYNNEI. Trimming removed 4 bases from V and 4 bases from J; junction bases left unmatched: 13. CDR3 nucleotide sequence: TGTGCCAGCAGTGCCCTCCTTACGACTAGCGGGGAGGCAGATACGCAGTATTTT. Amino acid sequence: CASSALLTTSGEADTQYF. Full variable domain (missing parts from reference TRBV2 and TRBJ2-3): EPEVTQTPSHQVTQMGQEVILRCVPISNHLYFYWYRQILGQKVEFLVSFYNNEISEKSEIFDDQFSVERPDGSNFTLKIRSTKLEDSAMYFCASSALLTTSGEADTQYFGPGTRLTVL.

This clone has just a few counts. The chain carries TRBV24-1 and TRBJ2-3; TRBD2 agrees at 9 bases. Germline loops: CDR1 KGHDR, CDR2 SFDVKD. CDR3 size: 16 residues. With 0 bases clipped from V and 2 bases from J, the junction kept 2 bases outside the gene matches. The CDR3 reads CATSDLKRGATDTQYF. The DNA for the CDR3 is TGTGCCACCAGTGATTTGAAGCGGGGGGCCACAGATACGCAGTATTTT.

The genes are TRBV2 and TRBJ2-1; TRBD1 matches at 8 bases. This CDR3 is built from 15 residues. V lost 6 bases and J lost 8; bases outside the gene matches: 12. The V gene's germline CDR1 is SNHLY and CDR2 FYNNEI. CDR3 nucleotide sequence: TGTGCCAGCAGAGCCTCAGGGGGCGCGGCGGATGAGCAGTTCTTC. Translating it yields CASRASGGAADEQFF.

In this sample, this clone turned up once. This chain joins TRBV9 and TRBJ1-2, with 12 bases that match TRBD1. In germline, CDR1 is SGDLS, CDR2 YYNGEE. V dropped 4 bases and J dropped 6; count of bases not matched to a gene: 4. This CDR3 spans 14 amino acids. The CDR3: CASSRDRGQDGYTF. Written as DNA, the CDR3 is TGTGCCAGCAGCCGGGACAGGGGGCAAGATGGCTACACCTTC.

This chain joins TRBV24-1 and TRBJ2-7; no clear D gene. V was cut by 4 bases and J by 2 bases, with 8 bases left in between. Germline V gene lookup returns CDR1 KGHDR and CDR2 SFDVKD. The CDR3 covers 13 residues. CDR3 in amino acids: CATSDQAAYEQYF. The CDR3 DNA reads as TGTGCCACCAGTGACCAGGCCGCCTACGAGCAGTACTTC.

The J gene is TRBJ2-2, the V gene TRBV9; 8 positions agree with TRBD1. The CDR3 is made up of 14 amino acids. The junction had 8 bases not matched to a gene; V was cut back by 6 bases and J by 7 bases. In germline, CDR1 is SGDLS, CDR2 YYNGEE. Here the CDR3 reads CASTKTGVGGELFF. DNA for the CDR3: TGTGCCAGCACCAAGACAGGGGTGGGCGGGGAGCTGTTTTTT. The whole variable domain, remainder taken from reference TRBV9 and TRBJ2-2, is DSGVTQTPKHLITATGQRVTLRCSPRSGDLSVYWYQQSLDQGLQFLIQYYNGEERAKGNILERFSAQQFPDLHSELNLSSLELGDSALYFCASTKTGVGGELFFGEGSRLTVL.

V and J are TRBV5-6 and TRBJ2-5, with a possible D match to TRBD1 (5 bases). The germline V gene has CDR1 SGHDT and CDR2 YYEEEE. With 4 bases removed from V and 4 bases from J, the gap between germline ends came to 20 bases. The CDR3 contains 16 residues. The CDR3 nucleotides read TGTGCCAGCAGCCCGGGTTCTCAGGGAAATCGAGAGACCCAGTACTTC. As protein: CASSPGSQGNRETQYF.

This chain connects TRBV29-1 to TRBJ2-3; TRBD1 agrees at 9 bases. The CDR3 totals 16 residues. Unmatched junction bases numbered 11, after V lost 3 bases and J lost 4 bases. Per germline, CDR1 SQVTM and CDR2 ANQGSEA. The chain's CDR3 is CSVDSYRGRNSDTQYF. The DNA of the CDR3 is TGCAGCGTTGATTCGTACAGGGGGCGAAATTCAGATACGCAGTATTTT.

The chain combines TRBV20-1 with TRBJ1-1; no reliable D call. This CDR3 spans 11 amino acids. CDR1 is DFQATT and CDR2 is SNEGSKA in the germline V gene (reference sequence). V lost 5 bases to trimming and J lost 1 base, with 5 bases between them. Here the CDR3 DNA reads TGCAGTGCTTCAGGGAACACTGAAGCTTTCTTT. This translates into CSASGNTEAFF.

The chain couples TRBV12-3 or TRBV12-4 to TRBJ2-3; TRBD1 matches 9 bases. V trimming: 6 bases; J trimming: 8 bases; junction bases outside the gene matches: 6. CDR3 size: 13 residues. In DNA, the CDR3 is TGTGCCAGCAGGCTACAGGGGGCGGGTACGCAGTATTTT. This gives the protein CASRLQGAGTQYF.

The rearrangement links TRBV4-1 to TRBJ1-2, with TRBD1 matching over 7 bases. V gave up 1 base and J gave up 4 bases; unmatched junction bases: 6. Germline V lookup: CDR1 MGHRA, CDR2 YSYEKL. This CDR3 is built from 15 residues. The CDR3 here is CASSQGSGGSYGYTF. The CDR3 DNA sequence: TGCGCCAGCAGCCAAGGGTCAGGGGGTTCCTATGGCTACACCTTC.

The CDR3 protein is CASSRDGQGGYGYTF. The DNA for the CDR3 is TGCGCCAGCTCCCGCGATGGACAGGGTGGCTATGGCTACACCTTC. The genes are TRBV5-1 and TRBJ1-2, with 8 bases fitting TRBD1. The CDR3 extends over 15 amino acids. J gave up 4 bases and V 7 bases, and 12 bases lay outside the gene matches. The germline gives CDR1 SGHRS, CDR2 YFSETQ.

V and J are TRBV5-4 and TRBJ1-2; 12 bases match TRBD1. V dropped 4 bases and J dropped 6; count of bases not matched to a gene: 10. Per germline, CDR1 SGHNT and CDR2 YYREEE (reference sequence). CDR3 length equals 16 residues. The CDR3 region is CASSEGTGGGGNGYTF. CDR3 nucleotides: TGTGCCAGCAGCGAGGGGACAGGGGGCGGCGGTAATGGCTACACCTTC.

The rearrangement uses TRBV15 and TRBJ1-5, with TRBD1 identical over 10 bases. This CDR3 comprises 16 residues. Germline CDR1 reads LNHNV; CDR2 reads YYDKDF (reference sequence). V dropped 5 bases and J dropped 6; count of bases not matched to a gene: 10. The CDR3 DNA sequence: TGTGCCACCAGCGGCAAGGACAGGGGGGCTTTTCAGCCCCAGCATTTT. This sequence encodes CATSGKDRGAFQPQHF.

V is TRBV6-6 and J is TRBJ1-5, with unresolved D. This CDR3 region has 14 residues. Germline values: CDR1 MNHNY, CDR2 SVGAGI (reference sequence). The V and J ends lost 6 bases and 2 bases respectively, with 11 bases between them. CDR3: CASSRSGGNQPQHF. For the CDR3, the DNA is TGTGCCAGCAGCCGCTCCGGGGGCAATCAGCCCCAGCATTTT.

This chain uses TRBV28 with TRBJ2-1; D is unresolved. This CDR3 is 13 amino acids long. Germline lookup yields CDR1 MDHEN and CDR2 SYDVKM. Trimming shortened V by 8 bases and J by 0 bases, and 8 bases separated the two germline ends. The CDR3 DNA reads TGTGCCAGCTGGCAGAACTCCTACAATGAGCAGTTCTTC. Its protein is CASWQNSYNEQFF.

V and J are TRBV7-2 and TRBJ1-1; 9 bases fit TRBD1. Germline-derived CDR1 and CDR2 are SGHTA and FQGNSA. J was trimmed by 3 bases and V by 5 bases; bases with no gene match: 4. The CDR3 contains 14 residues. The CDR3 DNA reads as TGTGCCAGCAGCCTACAGGGGGCCTACACTGAAGCTTTCTTT. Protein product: CASSLQGAYTEAFF.

CDR3 protein: CSASRLAGVKQYF. The CDR3 nucleotides are TGCAGTGCTAGTAGACTAGCGGGGGTGAAGCAGTACTTC. This chain connects TRBV20-1 to TRBJ2-7; 12 bases map to TRBD2. This CDR3 is 13 amino acids long. Germline V CDR1 and CDR2: DFQATT, SNEGSKA (reference sequence). Unmatched junction bases numbered 5, after V lost 3 bases and J lost 8 bases.

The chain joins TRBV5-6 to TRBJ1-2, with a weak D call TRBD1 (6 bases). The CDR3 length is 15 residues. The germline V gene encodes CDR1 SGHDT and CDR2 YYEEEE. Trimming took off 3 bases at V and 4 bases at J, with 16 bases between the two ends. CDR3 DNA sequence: TGTGCCAGCAGCTCTCTTCAGGGGATGAGCTATGGCTACACCTTC. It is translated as CASSSLQGMSYGYTF.

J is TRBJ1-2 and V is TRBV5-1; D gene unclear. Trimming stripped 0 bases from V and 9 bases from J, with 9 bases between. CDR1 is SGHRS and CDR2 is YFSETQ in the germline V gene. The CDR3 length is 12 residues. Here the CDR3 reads CASSLDRDRYTF. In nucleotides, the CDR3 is TGCGCCAGCAGCTTGGACCGGGATCGCTACACCTTC.

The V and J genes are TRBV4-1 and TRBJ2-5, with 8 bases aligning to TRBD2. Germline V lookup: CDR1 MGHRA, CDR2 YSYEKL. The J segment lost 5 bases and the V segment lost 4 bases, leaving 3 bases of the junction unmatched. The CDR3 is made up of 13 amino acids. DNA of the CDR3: TGCGCCAGCAGCCCTCGGGAGGGGGAGACCCAGTACTTC. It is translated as CASSPREGETQYF.

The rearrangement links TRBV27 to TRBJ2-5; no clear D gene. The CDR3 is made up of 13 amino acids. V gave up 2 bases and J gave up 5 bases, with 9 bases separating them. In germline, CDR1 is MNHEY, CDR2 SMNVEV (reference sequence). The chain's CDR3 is CASSLRRLETQYF. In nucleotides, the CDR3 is TGTGCCAGCAGTTTACGTAGACTCGAGACCCAGTACTTC.